This T cell receptor beta chain was captured by sequencing in a study of human T cells and chemical hapten exposure. Turning to the study itself: Weekly scalp doses of diphenylcyclopropenone were given to patients during the approximately 25-week study. On the upper back, patch tests were applied with 0.01% DPC and read at 6 days. Study outcomes and limitations: Expanded TCRs made up significantly more big CDR3 similarity clusters than controls did.

Time point denoted: patch test 1, 2 weeks after DPC sensitization. Treatment described: therapeutic diphenylcyclopropenone sensitization with weekly scalp DPC. TCRdb processed the RACE reads anew with MiXCR; each CDR3 protein has one entry. This sample has fewer than 100,000 distinct CDR3 sequences, with approximately 12% found just once. This clonotype came up a few times. Its antigen remains unidentified. This CDR3 contains 12 residues. CDR1 and CDR2 (germline): SGHTA, FQGNSA. The V end lost 5 bases, the J end lost 5 bases, and 9 bases lay between the germline ends. The sample in question was whole blood, obtained in connection with sensitization to the hapten diphenylcyclopropenone (DPC). The clonotype comes from a woman aged 55-70 years with alopecia areata. Some clones in this sample may be carry-over from other donors' samples. This rearrangement joins TRBV7-2 to TRBJ2-5; D is undetermined. This CDR3 is CASSPREETQYF. CDR3 nucleotide sequence: TGTGCCAGCAGCCCCCGCGAGGAGACCCAGTACTTC.